This T cell receptor beta chain is from a study of blood T cell repertoires in COVID-19 (dated by TCRdb to 2020 to 2022). The study in broad terms: Samples from collaborators originated in the United States, Italy and Spain and spanned both the acute and convalescent phases of COVID-19. The repertoires were made available in a free public database intended to serve as a resource for research on the immune response to SARS-CoV-2. A de-identified subject ID, COVID-19 status, age in years and sex were almost always included in the sample metadata. The dataset comprised deeply sampled blood TCRbeta repertoires from subjects exposed to, actively infected with, or recovered from COVID-19. Samples were obtained from the ongoing ImmuneRACE study (first 160 participants) and from 1,200 or so subjects provided by 6 global collaborators. Where available, HLA class I and class II types were taken from metadata supplied by the sample provider and were not determined by assay-based typing. The prospective study material was composed of cDNA or gDNA derived from T cells, B-cell-depleted T cells, or PBMCs.

Enrolling through a virtual design, the prospective study's participants ranged in age from roughly 18 to 100 years and lived across around 25 United States geographic areas. To assign participants to cohorts, the prospective study relied on clinical history that participants themselves reported in a screening survey and a study questionnaire. Recovered participants in ImmuneRACE Cohort 3 were defined by two consecutive negative NP/OP PCR tests, clearance by a healthcare professional, or resolution of symptoms. In the prospective study, whole blood, serum and a nasopharyngeal or oropharyngeal swab were collected from each participant by mobile phlebotomists. Additional blood draws and questionnaires over an approximately 2-month period could optionally be provided by prospective study participants. Before DNA extraction, blood samples from the prospective study were shipped at room temperature or frozen.

Results and caveats for the whole study, not just this receptor: Clinical and demographic metadata were provided uncurated, with the amount varying by source and participant.

TCRbeta CDR3 regions were amplified from genomic DNA by means of the immunoSEQ Assay, a bias-controlled multiplex PCR. In the source study's methods: Within the assay, amplification of reference gene primers was used to estimate how many nucleated cells each sample contained. Sequence reads were collapsed and filtered to measure the absolute abundance of every unique TCRbeta CDR3 rearrangement. Productive Simpson clonality was computed per sample as the square root of Simpson's diversity index over productive rearrangements. TCRdb's version of the immuneACCESS table is confined to in-frame rearrangements and falls short of the full clone set. An unresolved V gene accounts for under half of the shortfall where checked; the remainder is of unknown origin. That table gives V, J and clone size, and the DNA gave D and trimming. The sample table records 150,000 to 200,000 clones; about nine tenths of these occur just once. 0.7% to 0.9% of the sample lies in the top ten.

As regards this clone: What antigen it recognizes has not been identified. No qualities accompany the bases; no much larger clone lies one base away.

CDR1 and CDR2, per the germline V gene, are MNHEY and SVGAGI. The CDR3 holds 15 amino acids from the cysteine to the phenylalanine. Only the CDR3 part of the read is kept: 45 bases, read in frame from the first base. Trimming leaves V shorter by 8 bases and J shorter by 4 bases, with the junction holding 9 bases beyond the gene matches. The chain is made from TRBV6-5 and TRBJ2-3; TRBD1 lines up with 10 middle nucleotides. Sequenced material: PBMCs or T cells enriched from blood (not recorded which). The receptor was isolated from a woman under 30 who had recovered from COVID-19. CDR3 loop: CASSRDRGIADTQYF. The nucleotide sequence reads TGTGCCAGCTCCCGGGACAGGGGAATCGCAGATACGCAGTATTTT.